Sequencing of this T cell receptor beta chain was carried out in a study of PD-L1 blockade in urothelial cancer. Study as a whole: Atezolizumab at 1,200 mg intravenously every 3 weeks was started by patients in the mid-2010s. Among blood samples, the median T cell count was some 140,000.

Generated by immunoSEQ multiplex PCR, the TCRdb table keeps only in-frame clones and is missing some. This sample carries about 44,000 clones, around 80% of them seen once, and the ten largest clones take roughly 3.2%. Trimming cost V 3 bases and J 5 bases; bases outside gene matches: 9. CDR3 size: 16 residues. Germline V gives CDR1 MGHRA, CDR2 YSYEKL. The chain has TRBV4-1 and TRBJ2-3; 9 bases are shared with TRBD1. The sequences come from PBMCs, collected around atezolizumab (anti-PD-L1) treatment. The sequence came from a man between 65 and 80 years old with urothelial cancer. The CDR3 reads CASSQQGNRGRDTQYF. Here the CDR3 DNA reads TGCGCCAGCAGCCAGCAGGGCAACAGGGGGCGAGATACGCAGTATTTT.